This is a list of T cell receptor beta chains from one sample in a study of blood T cells in healthy people across ages. MiXCR, run by TCRdb on the 5' RACE reads, gives a single entry per CDR3 protein. This sample yields 1.5 million to 2 million distinct CDR3 sequences, of which 28% are seen a single time; 6.5% to 8.5% belongs to the top ten. The material sequenced was blood. All receptors come from a woman younger than 45 in good health. Both conserved end residues are part of each CDR3. The order of the fields is J gene, V gene, D gene, clone size, CDR3 protein, CDR3 DNA. D genes are given only for firm matches. The size field is filled for only some rows; it gives once, few, many or a size class.

J: TRBJ2-5
V: TRBV10-3
D: .
size: .
CDR3: CAISDRNRGRGEQYF
DNA: TGTGCCATCAGTGACCGGAACAGGGGGCGGGGGGAGCAGTACTTC

J: TRBJ2-3
V: TRBV14
D: .
size: .
CDR3: CASSQESDGSTDTQYF
DNA: TGTGCCAGCAGCCAAGAATCGGACGGGAGCACAGATACGCAGTATTTT

J: TRBJ1-1
V: TRBV20-1
D: TRBD1
size: few
CDR3: CSARRGTGWDTEAFF
DNA: TGCAGTGCCCGGAGGGGGACAGGTTGGGACACTGAAGCTTTCTTT

J: TRBJ2-3
V: TRBV25-1
D: .
size: .
CDR3: CASSELQGFMADTQYF
DNA: TGTGCCAGCAGTGAACTGCAGGGGTTTATGGCAGATACGCAGTATTTT

J: TRBJ2-5
V: TRBV27
D: TRBD2
size: few
CDR3: CASSSGLAGGRMVLETQYF
DNA: TGTGCCAGCAGTTCGGGACTAGCGGGGGGAAGGATGGTTTTAGAGACCCAGTACTTC

J: TRBJ1-2
V: TRBV6-6
D: TRBD1
size: few
CDR3: CASSYSGGQGDGYTF
DNA: TGTGCCAGCAGTTACTCGGGAGGACAGGGGGATGGCTACACCTTC

J: TRBJ2-1
V: TRBV12-3/TRBV12-4
D: TRBD2
size: .
CDR3: CASSQSGSDYNEQFF
DNA: TGTGCCAGCAGTCAGAGCGGGAGTGATTACAATGAGCAGTTCTTC

J: TRBJ1-1
V: TRBV29-1
D: .
size: few
CDR3: CSVESRGRNTEAFF
DNA: TGCAGCGTTGAAAGCAGAGGTCGGAACACTGAAGCTTTCTTT

J: TRBJ2-1
V: TRBV7-2
D: TRBD2
size: .
CDR3: CASSRQGTSGPNEQFF
DNA: TGTGCCAGCAGCAGACAGGGGACTAGCGGGCCAAATGAGCAGTTCTTC

J: TRBJ2-3
V: TRBV28
D: .
size: .
CDR3: CASRTSVIDTQYF
DNA: TGTGCCAGCCGAACCTCGGTAATAGATACGCAGTATTTT

J: TRBJ2-1
V: TRBV20-1
D: .
size: few
CDR3: CSLQDRAFPYNEQFF
DNA: TGCAGTTTACAGGACAGAGCATTCCCCTACAATGAGCAGTTCTTC

J: TRBJ1-1
V: TRBV20-1
D: .
size: few
CDR3: CSANTETEAFF
DNA: TGCAGTGCTAACACAGAGACTGAAGCTTTCTTT

J: TRBJ2-7
V: TRBV5-1
D: .
size: many
CDR3: CASSSDSLEQYF
DNA: TGCGCCAGCAGCTCTGACAGTCTCGAGCAGTACTTC

J: TRBJ2-2
V: TRBV9
D: .
size: .
CDR3: CASSAEGTGELFF
DNA: TGTGCCAGCAGCGCAGAGGGCACCGGGGAGCTGTTTTTT

J: TRBJ2-7
V: TRBV12-3/TRBV12-4
D: .
size: many
CDR3: CASSYGQSYEQYF
DNA: TGTGCCAGCAGTTACGGACAGTCCTACGAGCAGTACTTC

J: TRBJ2-5
V: TRBV28
D: TRBD1
size: few
CDR3: CAIGTALQETQYF
DNA: TGTGCCATTGGGACAGCTCTTCAAGAGACCCAGTACTTC

J: TRBJ2-7
V: TRBV29-1
D: .
size: few
CDR3: CPAGGAHEQYF
DNA: TGCCCTGCGGGTGGGGCCCACGAGCAGTACTTC

J: TRBJ2-1
V: TRBV9
D: TRBD1
size: .
CDR3: CAGSVVGDRGYNEQFF
DNA: TGTGCCGGCAGCGTAGTGGGGGACAGGGGTTACAATGAGCAGTTCTTC

J: TRBJ2-7
V: TRBV29-1
D: .
size: .
CDR3: CSVFRGGSGEQYF
DNA: TGCAGCGTCTTCCGAGGGGGATCCGGCGAGCAGTACTTC

J: TRBJ2-1
V: TRBV4-3
D: .
size: many
CDR3: CASSQDGVASSYNEQFF
DNA: TGCGCCAGCAGCCAAGATGGGGTAGCTAGCTCCTACAATGAGCAGTTCTTC

J: TRBJ2-7
V: TRBV29-1
D: TRBD1
size: .
CDR3: CSVGWTGVEQYF
DNA: TGCAGCGTTGGCTGGACAGGGGTCGAGCAGTACTTC

J: TRBJ2-7
V: TRBV18
D: .
size: .
CDR3: CASSHDGDYEQYF
DNA: TGTGCCAGCTCCCACGACGGAGACTACGAGCAGTACTTC

J: TRBJ2-1
V: TRBV3-1
D: .
size: few
CDR3: CASSGVSYNEQFF
DNA: TGTGCCAGCAGTGGGGTCTCCTACAATGAGCAGTTCTTC

J: TRBJ1-1
V: TRBV18
D: .
size: few
CDR3: CASSPSTRGNTEAFF
DNA: TGTGCCAGCTCACCATCAACCCGAGGGAATACTGAAGCTTTCTTT

J: TRBJ2-7
V: TRBV27
D: .
size: .
CDR3: CASPNYEQYF
DNA: TGTGCCAGCCCCAACTACGAGCAGTACTTC

J: TRBJ2-4
V: TRBV2
D: TRBD1
size: .
CDR3: CASRGTDYLAKNIQYF
DNA: TGTGCCAGCAGGGGGACAGATTATTTAGCCAAAAACATTCAGTACTTC

J: TRBJ2-6
V: TRBV25-1
D: TRBD1
size: few
CDR3: CASSGRDRGSSGANVLTF
DNA: TGTGCCAGCAGTGGAAGGGACAGGGGCAGCTCTGGGGCCAACGTCCTGACTTTC

J: TRBJ2-7
V: TRBV6-5
D: TRBD1
size: .
CDR3: CASTGGGTGSYEQYF
DNA: TGTGCCAGCACCGGAGGAGGGACAGGTTCCTACGAGCAGTACTTC

J: TRBJ2-2
V: TRBV12-3/TRBV12-4
D: .
size: .
CDR3: CASRSQGRLETRTGELFF
DNA: TGTGCCAGCAGATCACAGGGACGACTAGAGACTAGGACCGGGGAGCTGTTTTTT

J: TRBJ1-1
V: TRBV25-1
D: .
size: .
CDR3: CASSEAGQPEAFF
DNA: TGTGCCAGCAGTGAGGCCGGACAGCCTGAAGCTTTCTTT

J: TRBJ2-7
V: TRBV5-5
D: .
size: few
CDR3: CASSASITSSGVHEQYF
DNA: TGTGCCAGCAGCGCCTCTATTACTAGCTCGGGCGTCCACGAGCAGTACTTC

J: TRBJ2-7
V: TRBV5-1
D: TRBD2
size: few
CDR3: CASRKTSGYEQYF
DNA: TGCGCCAGCAGGAAGACTAGCGGGTACGAGCAGTACTTC

J: TRBJ2-5
V: TRBV20-1
D: .
size: few
CDR3: CSARSDGGETQYF
DNA: TGCAGTGCTAGATCTGATGGGGGAGAGACCCAGTACTTC

J: TRBJ2-1
V: TRBV29-1
D: TRBD2
size: few
CDR3: CSVDNGGGYNEQFF
DNA: TGCAGCGTTGATAACGGGGGGGGATACAATGAGCAGTTCTTC

J: TRBJ2-2
V: TRBV27
D: .
size: .
CDR3: CASSPNTGGLFF
DNA: TGTGCCAGCAGTCCGAACACCGGGGGGCTGTTTTTT

J: TRBJ1-1
V: TRBV12-3/TRBV12-4
D: .
size: .
CDR3: CASSLGPNTGAFF
DNA: TGTGCCAGCAGTTTGGGGCCGAACACTGGAGCTTTCTTT

J: TRBJ1-2
V: TRBV7-2
D: TRBD1
size: few
CDR3: CASSIQGSSYGYTF
DNA: TGTGCCAGCAGCATACAGGGGAGTAGCTATGGCTACACCTTC

J: TRBJ2-7
V: TRBV20-1
D: .
size: once
CDR3: CSARDRESRHEQYF
DNA: TGCAGTGCTAGAGATCGGGAGTCGAGGCACGAGCAGTACTTC

J: TRBJ2-7
V: TRBV18
D: .
size: many
CDR3: CASSPNRNLYEQYF
DNA: TGTGCCAGCTCACCTAACAGGAATTTATACGAGCAGTACTTC

J: TRBJ1-1
V: TRBV5-5
D: .
size: few
CDR3: CASSRGGTVNTEAFF
DNA: TGTGCCAGCAGCCGCGGGGGGACCGTGAACACTGAAGCTTTCTTT

J: TRBJ2-6
V: TRBV5-1
D: TRBD1
size: .
CDR3: CASSLGPGQGTGANVLTF
DNA: TGCGCCAGCAGCTTGGGCCCGGGACAGGGTACCGGGGCCAACGTCCTGACTTTC

J: TRBJ2-3
V: TRBV5-1
D: .
size: .
CDR3: CASSLDGAGTTDTQYF
DNA: TGCGCCAGCAGCTTGGATGGGGCGGGGACCACAGATACGCAGTATTTT

J: TRBJ2-1
V: TRBV10-3
D: .
size: many
CDR3: CAIDKEGYGEQFF
DNA: TGTGCCATCGATAAGGAAGGGTACGGGGAGCAGTTCTTC

J: TRBJ1-6
V: TRBV20-1
D: .
size: few
CDR3: CSASDKSTSPLHF
DNA: TGCAGTGCTAGCGACAAATCTACCTCACCCCTCCACTTT